This T cell receptor (beta chain) came from a study of cytomegalovirus exposure and HLA in healthy donors. At the level of the study: An early release of data contained 75 million to 90 million unique TCRs, which came from HLA-typed donors.

Study findings and constraints: HLA alleles showed associations with some 17,000 TCR beta sequences in a later analysis, at a 0.05 false discovery rate. Productive rates of about 87% or about 30% were seen for most TCR beta V segments in an earlier analysis.

Deletions cut 4 bases from V and 5 bases from J, with 8 bases between. The CDR3 is 12 amino acids. Germline-derived CDR1 and CDR2 are MRHNA and SNTAGT. Donors showed nominal health when sampled, although they likely had unrecorded immune exposures. The PCR had 60 Vbeta and 13 Jbeta primers. Clones were sequenced by immunoSEQ multiplex PCR, and TCRdb holds only the in-frame ones, with some missing. The sample yields about 43,000 clones, roughly 60% seen once. Regarding this clone: Its antigen is as yet unknown.

The receptor comes from a man in his sixties in good health and CMV-seropositive. The chain has TRBV6-4 and TRBJ2-5; the D is unclear. The sequenced sample was PBMCs. The CDR3 DNA reads as TGTGCCAGCAGTGGGCCCTTCGAGACCCAGTACTTC. This gives the protein CASSGPFETQYF.